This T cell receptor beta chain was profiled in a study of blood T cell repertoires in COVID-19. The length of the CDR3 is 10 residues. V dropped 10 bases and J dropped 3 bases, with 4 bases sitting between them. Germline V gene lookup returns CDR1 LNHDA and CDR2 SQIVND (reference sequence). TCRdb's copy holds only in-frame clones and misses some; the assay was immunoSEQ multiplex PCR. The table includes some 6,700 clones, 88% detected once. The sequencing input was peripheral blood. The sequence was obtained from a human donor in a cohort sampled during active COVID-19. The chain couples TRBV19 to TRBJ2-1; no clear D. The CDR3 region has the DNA TGTGCCATCGGCTACAATGAGCAGTTCTTC. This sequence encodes CAIGYNEQFF.